A selection of T cell receptor beta chains follows, all from one sample in a study of beta chain features in type 1 diabetes. The assay was immunoSEQ multiplex PCR, and TCRdb's table has in-frame clones only and misses some. The sample lists around 350,000 clones; around 12% were seen once. The specimen sequenced was naive CD4+ T cells from blood. These receptor sequences come from a young man in good health. Both conserved end residues are part of each CDR3. A D gene is named only where the DNA matches it firmly. The size of a clone is reported for some rows only, either as once, few or many, or as a class for expanded clones.

d_call	clone_size	j_call	v_call	cdr3_nt	cdr3_aa
TRBD2	few	TRBJ2-2	TRBV19	TGTGCCAGCAGTACTAGCGGGAGAGCCGGGGAGCTGTTTTTT	CASSTSGRAGELFF
TRBD2	NA	TRBJ2-7	TRBV15	TGTGCCACCAGCAGAGGAGGACTAGCGGCACCCTACGAGCAGTACTTC	CATSRGGLAAPYEQYF
NA	NA	TRBJ1-2	TRBV2	TGTGCCAGTGGACAGCGACTAAACTATGGCTACACCTTC	CASGQRLNYGYTF
TRBD1	few	TRBJ1-3	TRBV9	TGTGCCAGCAGCGTAGGGTACAGGGGAAAGGGCACCATATATTTT	CASSVGYRGKGTIYF
TRBD1	few	TRBJ1-2	TRBV5-4	TGTGCCAGCAGCCCTGACAGGGGGCAGCCATATGGCTACACCTTC	CASSPDRGQPYGYTF
TRBD1	NA	TRBJ2-7	TRBV14	TGTGCCAGCAGCCAGATACCGGGACAGGGGGCCAATTACGAGCAGTACTTC	CASSQIPGQGANYEQYF
NA	NA	TRBJ1-1	TRBV4-3	TGCGCCAGCAGCTGGAGCTGGACAGAGTCTGAAGCTTTCTTT	CASSWSWTESEAFF
NA	NA	TRBJ1-1	TRBV7-2	TGTGCCAGCAGCTCGAGGTGGGGCTTGAACACTGAAGCTTTCTTT	CASSSRWGLNTEAFF
NA	NA	TRBJ2-7	TRBV4-3	TGCGCCAGCAGCCAAGACGCTAGTAAAGGAGATCCCTACGAGCAGTACTTC	CASSQDASKGDPYEQYF
NA	NA	TRBJ1-1	TRBV19	TGTGCCAGTAGTATGAGCGGAGACACTGAAGCTTTCTTT	CASSMSGDTEAFF
NA	NA	TRBJ2-3	TRBV14	TGTGCCAGCAGTCGATTTCAGGGGTACACAGATACGCAGTATTTT	CASSRFQGYTDTQYF
NA	few	TRBJ1-1	TRBV27	TGTGCCAGCAGTTTATCGAGTTTTTGGGCGGGGTTAAAGGGTGAAGCTTTCTTT	CASSLSSFWAGLKGEAFF
NA	NA	TRBJ1-5	TRBV7-2	TGTGCCAGCAGCCTGGGCTCCACAGGGCAGGGTCAGCCCCAGCATTTT	CASSLGSTGQGQPQHF
TRBD1	NA	TRBJ2-5	TRBV28	TGTGCCAGCAGCCGCACAGGGGAAGAGACCCAGTACTTC	CASSRTGEETQYF
NA	few	TRBJ1-5	TRBV10-3	TGTGCCATCAGTGAGTCGGGAGGCAATCAGCCCCAGCATTTT	CAISESGGNQPQHF
TRBD2	NA	TRBJ2-5	TRBV6-5	TGTGCCAGCAGTCCTCCAGCGGGGAGACAAGAGACCCAGTACTTC	CASSPPAGRQETQYF
TRBD1	few	TRBJ2-5	TRBV19	TGTGCCAGTAGCCTAAGCGACAGGGTAGGAGAGACCCAGTACTTC	CASSLSDRVGETQYF
TRBD2	few	TRBJ2-1	TRBV7-9	TGTGCCAGCAGCTTAACACTAGCGAACTACAATGAGCAGTTCTTC	CASSLTLANYNEQFF
TRBD2	NA	TRBJ2-7	TRBV5-1	TGCGCCAGCAGCCCCGGGGGGGGACTCAACTACGAGCAGTACTTC	CASSPGGGLNYEQYF
NA	NA	TRBJ2-7	TRBV9	TGTGCCAGCAGCGTAGCAGGTTTATCCTACGAGCAGTACTTC	CASSVAGLSYEQYF
TRBD2	NA	TRBJ2-7	TRBV28	TGTGCCAGCAGTCCGGCTAGCGGGAGCTCCTACGAGCAGTACTTC	CASSPASGSSYEQYF
TRBD1	few	TRBJ2-1	TRBV19	TGTGCCAGTAGTCAGGACAGGGGTCCCCACAATGAGCAGTTCTTC	CASSQDRGPHNEQFF
NA	few	TRBJ2-2	TRBV6-5	TGTGCCAGCAGTTACTCGTGGACTCCGAACACCGGGGAGCTGTTTTTT	CASSYSWTPNTGELFF
TRBD1	NA	TRBJ1-2	TRBV27	TGTGCCAGCAGTCCGACAGGGTTAGCTAACTATGGCTACACCTTC	CASSPTGLANYGYTF
TRBD2	few	TRBJ2-3	TRBV7-3	TGTGCCAGCAGCTTAAGGCTAGCGGGGGATTCTGGTACGCAGTATTTT	CASSLRLAGDSGTQYF
NA	few	TRBJ2-1	TRBV4-1	TGCGCCAGCAGCCAAGATTCAGGGGCGAACAATGAGCAGTTCTTC	CASSQDSGANNEQFF